The rows below give T cell receptor beta chains drawn from one sample of a study of shared clonotypes between healthy human individuals. The assay was immunoSEQ multiplex PCR, and TCRdb's table has in-frame clones only and misses some. The sample has a few million clones, 85% to 95% seen once; the top ten hold 0.39%. The sequenced sample was naive CD4+ T cells from PBMCs. The receptors originated from a man in his late teens or twenties in good health. Some clones in this sample may be carry-over from other donors' samples. CDR3s include the opening cysteine and the closing phenylalanine or tryptophan. Fields, in order: clone size, V gene, J gene, D gene, CDR3 protein, CDR3 DNA. D genes are given only for firm matches. Clone size is given for some rows only: seen once, a few or many times, or a class if the clone is expanded.

size: .; V: TRBV28; J: TRBJ1-2; D: .; CDR3: CASNFQPRGWGGYTF; DNA: TGTGCCAGCAATTTTCAACCCAGGGGTTGGGGTGGCTACACCTTC
size: .; V: TRBV6-1; J: TRBJ2-1; D: .; CDR3: CASSEGLAPYNEQFF; DNA: TGTGCCAGCAGTGAAGGACTCGCCCCCTACAATGAGCAGTTCTTC
size: .; V: TRBV10-3; J: TRBJ2-7; D: .; CDR3: CAISDRGSHSYEQYF; DNA: TGTGCCATCAGTGATAGGGGGTCGCATTCCTACGAGCAGTACTTC
size: .; V: TRBV5-1; J: TRBJ2-1; D: .; CDR3: CASSPLGQSSYNEQFF; DNA: TGCGCCAGCAGCCCCCTCGGGCAGAGCTCCTACAATGAGCAGTTCTTC
size: .; V: TRBV7-9; J: TRBJ2-7; D: TRBD2; CDR3: CASSLGASGSPTTEF; DNA: TGTGCCAGCAGCTTAGGTGCTAGCGGGAGCCCGACGACAGAATTC
size: once; V: TRBV7-3; J: TRBJ2-5; D: TRBD1; CDR3: CASSYETGKIETQYF; DNA: TGTGCCAGCAGCTACGAGACAGGGAAGATAGAGACCCAGTACTTC
size: .; V: TRBV19; J: TRBJ2-3; D: .; CDR3: CASSSGDTQYF; DNA: TGTGCCAGTAGTTCCGGAGATACGCAGTATTTT
size: .; V: TRBV7-3; J: TRBJ2-7; D: .; CDR3: CASSLSTAVPYEQYF; DNA: TGTGCCAGCAGCCTTTCGACAGCGGTTCCCTACGAGCAGTACTTC
size: .; V: TRBV7-9; J: TRBJ2-1; D: TRBD2; CDR3: CASSLRPSGRDYNEQFF; DNA: TGTGCCAGCAGCTTAAGGCCTAGCGGGAGGGATTACAATGAGCAGTTCTTC
size: .; V: TRBV5-1; J: TRBJ2-1; D: .; CDR3: CASSPQGQYNEQFF; DNA: TGCGCCAGCAGCCCCCAGGGACAATACAATGAGCAGTTCTTC
size: .; V: TRBV28; J: TRBJ1-2; D: TRBD1; CDR3: CASRWDRDGYGYTF; DNA: TGTGCCAGCAGGTGGGACAGGGACGGCTATGGCTACACCTTC
size: .; V: TRBV5-1; J: TRBJ2-7; D: TRBD1; CDR3: CASSLAPQGAITEQYF; DNA: TGCGCCAGCAGCTTGGCACCGCAGGGGGCGATAACCGAGCAGTACTTC
size: .; V: TRBV6-1; J: TRBJ1-1; D: .; CDR3: CASSEVPGSGNTEAFF; DNA: TGTGCCAGCAGTGAAGTCCCTGGCTCGGGGAACACTGAAGCTTTCTTT
size: .; V: TRBV11-2; J: TRBJ1-4; D: .; CDR3: CASSLVRQDPFGTNEKLFF; DNA: TGTGCCAGCAGCTTAGTTAGACAGGACCCCTTCGGGACTAATGAAAAACTGTTTTTT
size: .; V: TRBV7-3; J: TRBJ2-5; D: .; CDR3: CASSLGTPGAQYF; DNA: TGTGCCAGCAGCTTAGGGACCCCTGGGGCCCAGTACTTC
size: .; V: TRBV6-6; J: TRBJ2-7; D: .; CDR3: CASSYGDRFYEQYF; DNA: TGTGCCAGCAGTTACGGGGACCGCTTCTACGAGCAGTACTTC
size: .; V: TRBV28; J: TRBJ2-7; D: .; CDR3: CASSFRGLSSYEQYF; DNA: TGTGCCAGCAGTTTCAGGGGCCTAAGCTCCTACGAGCAGTACTTC
size: few; V: TRBV18; J: TRBJ1-1; D: TRBD1; CDR3: CASSPSFDRAAFF; DNA: TGTGCCAGCTCACCATCTTTTGACAGGGCCGCTTTCTTT
size: .; V: TRBV5-1; J: TRBJ2-1; D: TRBD2; CDR3: CASSLGLAGVRSDNEQFF; DNA: TGCGCCAGCAGCTTGGGACTAGCGGGAGTTAGGTCTGATAATGAGCAGTTCTTC
size: .; V: TRBV6-1; J: TRBJ2-7; D: .; CDR3: CASSEGQDLAQYF; DNA: TGTGCCAGCAGTGAAGGACAGGATCTTGCGCAGTACTTC
size: .; V: TRBV7-8; J: TRBJ2-7; D: .; CDR3: CASSFQHSDEQYF; DNA: TGTGCCAGCAGCTTTCAGCACAGTGACGAGCAGTACTTC
size: .; V: TRBV18; J: TRBJ1-2; D: .; CDR3: CASSPEFVFRGNGYTF; DNA: TGTGCCAGCTCACCAGAATTCGTCTTCCGTGGGAATGGCTACACCTTC
size: .; V: TRBV11-2; J: TRBJ2-7; D: TRBD1; CDR3: CASRPPPGTEIYEQYF; DNA: TGTGCCAGCAGACCACCACCAGGGACAGAGATCTACGAGCAGTACTTC
size: .; V: TRBV5-4; J: TRBJ1-2; D: .; CDR3: CASSLGGGEGPGYTF; DNA: TGTGCCAGCAGCTTGGGAGGGGGAGAGGGGCCCGGCTACACCTTC
size: .; V: TRBV6-5; J: TRBJ2-7; D: TRBD1; CDR3: CASSPGQGEQYF; DNA: TGTGCCAGCAGTCCGGGACAGGGCGAGCAGTACTTC
size: .; V: TRBV6-1; J: TRBJ2-3; D: .; CDR3: CASSELGSSHSRPQYF; DNA: TGTGCCAGCAGTGAATTGGGGTCGTCCCACTCCAGGCCGCAGTATTTT
size: .; V: TRBV5-1; J: TRBJ2-7; D: .; CDR3: CASSLVAGSSYEQYF; DNA: TGCGCCAGCAGCTTGGTTGCCGGGAGCTCCTACGAGCAGTACTTC
size: .; V: TRBV29-1; J: TRBJ1-5; D: .; CDR3: CSVAVSDQPQHF; DNA: TGCAGCGTTGCGGTAAGCGATCAGCCCCAGCATTTT
size: .; V: TRBV2; J: TRBJ2-5; D: .; CDR3: CASRVGETQYF; DNA: TGTGCCAGCAGGGTCGGGGAGACCCAGTACTTC
size: .; V: TRBV7-2; J: TRBJ2-1; D: .; CDR3: CASSFNKANEQFF; DNA: TGTGCCAGCAGCTTTAACAAAGCCAATGAGCAGTTCTTC
size: .; V: TRBV28; J: TRBJ2-4; D: .; CDR3: CASSLSRVIQYF; DNA: TGTGCCAGCAGTTTATCCCGGGTCATTCAGTACTTC
size: .; V: TRBV6-1; J: TRBJ2-3; D: .; CDR3: CASSETGPTDTQYF; DNA: TGTGCCAGCAGTGAGACAGGACCCACAGATACGCAGTATTTT
size: .; V: TRBV2; J: TRBJ1-3; D: .; CDR3: CASRGRISGNTIYF; DNA: TGTGCCAGCAGGGGACGGATCTCTGGAAACACCATATATTTT
size: once; V: TRBV18; J: TRBJ2-7; D: .; CDR3: CASSPRTRPDYEQYF; DNA: TGTGCCAGCTCACCAAGGACAAGACCAGACTACGAGCAGTACTTC
size: .; V: TRBV29-1; J: TRBJ1-2; D: .; CDR3: CSVPQSYGYTF; DNA: TGCAGCGTTCCACAGAGCTATGGCTACACCTTC
size: .; V: TRBV19; J: TRBJ1-2; D: .; CDR3: CASRYENYGYTF; DNA: TGTGCCAGCCGATATGAGAACTATGGCTACACCTTC
size: few; V: TRBV5-1; J: TRBJ1-6; D: TRBD1; CDR3: CASSAGTGYSPLHF; DNA: TGCGCCAGCAGCGCCGGGACAGGGTATTCACCCCTCCACTTT
size: .; V: TRBV2; J: TRBJ1-5; D: .; CDR3: CASSVRDGDNQPQHF; DNA: TGTGCCAGCAGTGTCCGGGACGGAGATAATCAGCCCCAGCATTTT
size: once; V: TRBV4-3; J: TRBJ2-1; D: .; CDR3: CASSPQVGAKQFF; DNA: TGCGCCAGCAGCCCGCAAGTCGGCGCCAAGCAGTTCTTC
size: .; V: TRBV29-1; J: TRBJ1-2; D: TRBD1; CDR3: CSVGQGGGYTF; DNA: TGCAGCGTTGGACAGGGCGGCGGCTACACCTTC
size: .; V: TRBV13; J: TRBJ1-1; D: .; CDR3: CASKYRGPNTEAFF; DNA: TGTGCCAGCAAGTACCGGGGCCCTAACACTGAAGCTTTCTTT
size: .; V: TRBV28; J: TRBJ1-5; D: .; CDR3: CASSLGQGSNQPQHF; DNA: TGTGCCAGCAGTTTGGGTCAGGGTAGCAATCAGCCCCAGCATTTT
size: .; V: TRBV15; J: TRBJ2-3; D: .; CDR3: CATSRGSGVSTDTQYF; DNA: TGTGCCACCAGCAGGGGCAGCGGAGTTAGCACAGATACGCAGTATTTT
size: .; V: TRBV2; J: TRBJ1-5; D: TRBD1; CDR3: CASSVGGTVTQPQHF; DNA: TGTGCCAGCAGTGTAGGCGGGACAGTAACCCAGCCCCAGCATTTT
size: .; V: TRBV27; J: TRBJ1-1; D: .; CDR3: CASSLLGALDTEAFF; DNA: TGTGCCAGCAGTTTATTGGGGGCTCTGGACACTGAAGCTTTCTTT